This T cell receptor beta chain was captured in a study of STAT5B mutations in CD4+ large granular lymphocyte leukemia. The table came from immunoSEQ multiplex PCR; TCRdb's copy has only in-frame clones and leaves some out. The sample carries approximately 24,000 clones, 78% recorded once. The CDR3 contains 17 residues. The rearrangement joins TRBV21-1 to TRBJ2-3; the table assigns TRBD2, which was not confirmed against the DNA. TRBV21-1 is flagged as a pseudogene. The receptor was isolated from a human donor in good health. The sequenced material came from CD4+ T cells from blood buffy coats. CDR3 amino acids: CASSKVAGEGSTDTQYF. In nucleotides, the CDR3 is TGTGCCAGCAGCAAAGTGGCAGGGGAGGGGTCCACAGATACGCAGTATTTT.